A single sample gave rise to the 20 T cell receptor beta chains below, sequenced in a study of blood T cell repertoires in COVID-19. Profiled with immunoSEQ multiplex PCR; TCRdb holds only in-frame clones, not every one. The sample records approximately 58,000 clones, approximately 80% being singletons. Sample: peripheral blood. These receptors came from a man aged 55 to 69 with COVID-19, enrolled during active disease.

This sequence joins TRBV5-1 and TRBJ2-4; D possibly corresponds to TRBD1 (5 bases). This CDR3 comprises 13 residues. CDR1 SGHRS and CDR2 YFSETQ come from the germline V gene. Trimming removed 4 bases at V and 6 bases at J, with 11 bases between. CDR3: CASSPGQGNIQYF. The CDR3 DNA follows: TGCGCCAGCAGCCCCGGTCAGGGAAACATTCAGTACTTC.

This clone showed up just a few times. The chain combines TRBV5-1 with TRBJ2-7; TRBD2 matches at 9 bases. The CDR3 extends over 13 amino acids. Germline trimming cut 4 bases from V and 3 bases from J; bases unmatched to any gene: 2. Germline CDR1 and CDR2: SGHRS and YFSETQ. CDR3 sequence reads: CASSPLAGYEQYF. The CDR3 region has the DNA TGCGCCAGCAGCCCACTAGCGGGCTACGAGCAGTACTTC.

The chain couples TRBV19 to TRBJ2-1, with D possibly matching TRBD2 (6 bases). Trimming shortened V by 4 bases and J by 6 bases, and 10 bases separated the two germline ends. Germline V gives CDR1 LNHDA, CDR2 SQIVND (reference sequence). This CDR3 has 13 amino acids. Written as DNA, the CDR3 is TGTGCCAGTAGTAGCACTAGCTTCAATGAGCAGTTCTTC. It yields the protein CASSSTSFNEQFF.

The V and J genes are TRBV7-9 and TRBJ2-2; 8 bases match TRBD2. Trimming took 9 bases from V and 6 from J; bases not matched to a gene: 9. Germline V gene data show CDR1 as SEHNR and CDR2 as FQNEAQ (reference sequence). This CDR3 region has 14 residues. This CDR3 reads CARERENAAGELFF. CDR3 in DNA: TGTGCCAGGGAGCGGGAGAATGCGGCCGGGGAGCTGTTTTTT.

The chain recombines TRBV5-1 with TRBJ2-5; 13 bases map to TRBD2. CDR1 and CDR2 from the germline V gene are SGHRS and YFSETQ. This CDR3 region has 16 residues. Trimming removed 2 bases from V and 1 base from J; junction bases left unmatched: 2. CDR3 amino acids: CASSLGTSGAQETQYF. The CDR3 bases are TGCGCCAGCAGCTTAGGGACTAGCGGGGCCCAAGAGACCCAGTACTTC. Complete variable domain (other parts from reference TRBV5-1 and TRBJ2-5): KAGVTQTPRYLIKTRGQQVTLSCSPISGHRSVSWYQQTPGQGLQFLFEYFSETQRNKGNFPGRFSGRQFSNSRSEMNVSTLELGDSALYLCASSLGTSGAQETQYFGPGTRLLVL.

This clone was observed a few times. The rearrangement uses TRBV19 and TRBJ2-7; 12 bases are a match to TRBD2. V lost 5 bases and J lost 5; bases outside the gene matches: 7. From germline, CDR1 is LNHDA and CDR2 SQIVND (reference sequence). This CDR3 has 15 amino acids. CDR3 amino acids: CASSQPTSGSHEQYF. In DNA, the CDR3 is TGTGCCAGTAGTCAACCGACTAGCGGGAGCCACGAGCAGTACTTC.

The rearrangement links TRBV19 to TRBJ2-6; D call uncertain. Germline V lookup: CDR1 LNHDA, CDR2 SQIVND (reference sequence). The CDR3 runs 15 residues. The V end lost 3 bases, the J end lost 1 base, and 7 bases lay between the germline ends. The CDR3 sequence: CASSIQQSGANVLTF. In DNA, the CDR3 is TGTGCCAGTAGTATCCAACAATCTGGGGCCAACGTCCTGACTTTC.

The V call is TRBV6-6, the J call TRBJ1-1, with D maybe TRBD1 (5 bases). The V end was cut by 9 bases, the J end by 6 bases, with 14 bases between. The CDR3 loop spans 12 amino acids. CDR1 and CDR2 from the germline V gene are MNHNY and SVGAGI (reference sequence). The CDR3 DNA sequence: TGTGCCAGTAGACCCCAGGGCCCTGAAGCTTTCTTT. Amino acid sequence: CASRPQGPEAFF.

This chain uses TRBV7-2 with TRBJ1-5; a weak D match, TRBD1 (6 bases). The CDR3 sequence is 14 residues long. V lost 5 bases and J lost 0, with 8 bases in between. CDR1 is SGHTA and CDR2 is FQGNSA in the germline V gene. The CDR3 sequence: CASSLDSSNQPQHF. CDR3 nucleotide sequence: TGTGCCAGCAGCCTGGACAGTAGCAATCAGCCCCAGCATTTT. The variable domain in full, with the rest retrieved from reference TRBV7-2 and TRBJ1-5, is GAGVSQSPSNKVTEKGKDVELRCDPISGHTALYWYRQSLGQGLEFLIYFQGNSAPDKSGLPSDRFSAERTGGSVSTLTIQRTQQEDSAVYLCASSLDSSNQPQHFGDGTRLSIL.

This clone was detected a few times. The chain uses TRBV27 and TRBJ1-2; 8 bases map to TRBD1. The CDR3 loop spans 15 amino acids. The trim removed 5 bases at V and 6 bases at J, leaving 11 bases unmatched. Germline-derived CDR1 and CDR2 are MNHEY and SMNVEV (reference sequence). CDR3 region: CASSVSRGRGDGYTF. The CDR3 DNA follows: TGTGCCAGCAGTGTTTCCAGGGGGCGCGGTGATGGCTACACCTTC.

V usage is TRBV5-1 and J usage is TRBJ2-5, with 7 nucleotides matching TRBD2. The germline CDR1 and CDR2 sequences are SGHRS and YFSETQ. The CDR3 spans 14 residues. V lost 2 bases to trimming and J lost 3 bases; unmatched junction nucleotides: 4. For the CDR3, the DNA is TGCGCCAGCAGCTTCTTCGCGGGGGAAGAGACCCAGTACTTC. Translation: CASSFFAGEETQYF.

The gene calls are TRBV9 and TRBJ2-3; a weak D match, TRBD2 (6 bases). The CDR3 has 17 amino acids. Germline lookup yields CDR1 SGDLS and CDR2 YYNGEE. Deletions cut 3 bases from V and 2 bases from J, with 19 bases between. CDR3 bases: TGTGCCAGCAGCGCGGGGGTACGGTCTACACCCACAGATACGCAGTATTTT. The encoded protein is CASSAGVRSTPTDTQYF.

V gene TRBV9 combines with J gene TRBJ1-2; tentative D call: TRBD1 (5 bases). The V gene's germline CDR1 is SGDLS and CDR2 YYNGEE. The germline V and J ends were trimmed by 4 bases and 2 bases, with 15 bases remaining between them. The CDR3 totals 15 residues. The CDR3 sequence is CASSPRQDSNYGYTF. The CDR3 DNA sequence: TGTGCCAGCAGCCCCCGTCAAGACAGCAACTATGGCTACACCTTC. The variable domain in full, completed from reference TRBV9 and TRBJ1-2, reads DSGVTQTPKHLITATGQRVTLRCSPRSGDLSVYWYQQSLDQGLQFLIQYYNGEERAKGNILERFSAQQFPDLHSELNLSSLELGDSALYFCASSPRQDSNYGYTFGSGTRLTVV.

The chain combines TRBV9 with TRBJ1-3, with D uncertain. V was trimmed by 0 bases and J by 2 bases, leaving 9 bases between them. Per the germline V gene, CDR1 is SGDLS and CDR2 is YYNGEE. This CDR3 has 15 residues. The CDR3 loop is CASSVAAATGNTIYF. CDR3 nucleotides: TGTGCCAGCAGCGTAGCGGCGGCAACTGGAAACACCATATATTTT.

The V gene is TRBV20-1, the J gene TRBJ2-1; TRBD2 matches 10 bases. The germline gives CDR1 DFQATT, CDR2 SNEGSKA (reference sequence). The V segment lost 3 bases and the J segment 7 bases; nucleotides outside the gene matches: 9. This CDR3 region has 15 residues. CDR3: CSASSASGRGNEQFF. The CDR3 region has the DNA TGCAGTGCTAGTTCGGCTAGCGGGAGAGGTAATGAGCAGTTCTTC.

The V gene is TRBV29-1, the J gene TRBJ2-1, with no clear D. This CDR3 has 13 residues. The ends were cut back, 0 bases at V and 10 bases at J, with 13 bases in the middle. The germline gives CDR1 SQVTM, CDR2 ANQGSEA. The CDR3 coding sequence is TGCAGCGTTGAAGATCGTGGCCTAGACGAGCAGTTCTTC. Protein: CSVEDRGLDEQFF.

The rearrangement joins TRBV5-1 to TRBJ1-1; TRBD1 agrees at 9 bases. Germline V lookup: CDR1 SGHRS, CDR2 YFSETQ. This CDR3 has 14 amino acids. The V gene end was trimmed by 3 bases and the J gene end by 4 bases; junction bases not matched to a gene: 4. This chain's CDR3 is CASSSTTGGTEAFF. The CDR3 DNA is TGCGCCAGCAGCTCCACGACAGGGGGCACTGAAGCTTTCTTT.

This clone was found a few times. The chain couples TRBV7-9 to TRBJ2-3; tentatively, D is TRBD2 (5 bases). This CDR3 region has 16 residues. V lost 1 base to trimming and J lost 3 bases, with 14 bases between them. In germline, CDR1 is SEHNR, CDR2 FQNEAQ (reference sequence). CDR3 DNA sequence: TGTGCCAGCAGCTTAGTCCCGTCTACGGGGACAGATACGCAGTATTTT. Amino acids: CASSLVPSTGTDTQYF. Drawing the rest from reference TRBV7-9 and TRBJ2-3, the complete variable domain is DTGVSQNPRHKITKRGQNVTFRCDPISEHNRLYWYRQTLGQGPEFLTYFQNEAQLEKSRLLSDRFSAERPKGSFSTLEIQRTEQGDSAMYLCASSLVPSTGTDTQYFGPGTRLTVL.

The CDR3 loop reads CSVPGQESIEQYF. DNA of the CDR3: TGCAGCGTACCGGGACAGGAGTCTATCGAGCAGTACTTC. The rearrangement joins TRBV29-1 to TRBJ2-7; 8 bases are shared with TRBD1. Germline loops: CDR1 SQVTM, CDR2 ANQGSEA. Trimming took 6 bases from V and 6 from J; bases not matched to a gene: 10. The CDR3 runs to 13 residues.

The chain carries TRBV12-3 or TRBV12-4 and TRBJ2-1, with D hard to call. The CDR3 length is 12 residues. V lost 2 bases, J lost 9 bases, and 8 bases lay in between. This CDR3 reads CASSLFRSEQFF. The CDR3 nucleotides read TGTGCCAGCAGTTTATTCCGGTCTGAGCAGTTCTTC.